The entry that follows covers one T cell receptor beta chain sequence. This sample is drawn from a study of shared clonotypes between healthy human individuals. Sequencing was performed with immunoSEQ multiplex PCR; in TCRdb, only in-frame clones are kept and a portion is missing. The sample has more than 550,000 clones, about nine tenths seen once; the top ten hold about 33%. The V gene lost 3 bases and the J gene lost 3 bases, with 14 bases spanning the gap. Germline CDR1 and CDR2: SQVTM and ANQGSEA. CDR3 length: 14 residues. The sample comprised memory CD8+ T cells from PBMCs. Stated subset: CD45RO+ cells pooled with CCR7-negative TemRA cells. The TCR sequence derives from a man aged 18 to 30 in good health. Some clones in this sample may be carry-over from other donors' samples. The chain joins TRBV29-1 to TRBJ1-2; no clear D. CDR3 in amino acids: CSVDGPLWDYGYTF. In DNA, the CDR3 is TGCAGCGTTGATGGCCCCCTCTGGGACTATGGCTACACCTTC.